This is a list of T cell receptor beta chains from one sample in a study of early T cells in non-severe SARS-CoV-2 infection. MiXCR, run by TCRdb on the 5' RACE reads, gives a single entry per CDR3 protein. The table lists about 77,000 distinct CDR3 sequences, approximately 16% of them singletons. Sequences were obtained from whole blood. Receptor source: an adult who was a healthcare worker with PCR-confirmed SARS-CoV-2 infection or an uninfected control (not recorded which). Each CDR3 is given with its conserved first and last residue. A D gene is named only where the DNA matches it firmly. Clone size is shown for a subset of rows, as once, few, many or a class of expanded clone.

>NA|TRBV9|many|TRBJ2-5
TGTGCCAGCAGCGTAGCCCCCGTGGAGACCCAGTACTTC
CASSVAPVETQYF
>NA|TRBV18|few|TRBJ2-7
TGTGCCAGCTCACCTCGGGACGGAAACTACGAGCAGTACTTC
CASSPRDGNYEQYF
>TRBD1|TRBV5-1|NA|TRBJ2-3
TGCGCCAGCAGCTTGCGGGGACAGGAGGTCTCCGATACGCAGTATTTT
CASSLRGQEVSDTQYF
>TRBD2|TRBV5-1|NA|TRBJ2-2
TGCGCCAGCAGCCACAATCGCGGGGGGATCGACACCGGGGAGCTGTTTTTT
CASSHNRGGIDTGELFF
>NA|TRBV29-1|NA|TRBJ2-7
TGCAGCGTTGAATTAGGCGGCCTGAGCTCCTACGAGCAGTACTTC
CSVELGGLSSYEQYF
>TRBD1|TRBV9|NA|TRBJ2-1
TGTGCCAGCAGCGTGGGACAGGGGGACAATGAGCAGTTCTTC
CASSVGQGDNEQFF
>TRBD1|TRBV7-3|few|TRBJ1-1
TGTGCCAGCAGCTTACAGGGGGCTGAGACTGAAGCTTTCTTT
CASSLQGAETEAFF
>TRBD1|TRBV11-2|few|TRBJ2-7
TGTGCCAGCAGCCCGACAGGGACCTACGAGCAGTACTTC
CASSPTGTYEQYF
>NA|TRBV7-9|NA|TRBJ2-1
TGTGCCAGCAGCTTCACGGACGGAAACAATGAGCAGTTCTTC
CASSFTDGNNEQFF
>NA|TRBV9|NA|TRBJ2-1
TGTGCCAGCAGCTTACCGGGCCCTAGGGGAGGTGAGCAGTTCTTC
CASSLPGPRGGEQFF
>NA|TRBV28|few|TRBJ1-4
TGTGCCAGCAGTTTGGTCGCAACTAATGAAAAACTGTTTTTT
CASSLVATNEKLFF
>NA|TRBV2|NA|TRBJ2-1
TGTGCCAGCAGGAAAGACATCCTCAATGAGCAGTTCTTC
CASRKDILNEQFF
>TRBD2|TRBV19|NA|TRBJ2-2
TGTGCCAGTAGTATCGGTCTAGCGGGAAACACCGGGGAGCTGTTTTTT
CASSIGLAGNTGELFF
>TRBD2|TRBV19|few|TRBJ2-1
TGTGCCAGTAAGCCCGGGACTAGCGGGAGGGATGAGCAGTTCTTC
CASKPGTSGRDEQFF
>NA|TRBV6-4|few|TRBJ2-1
TGTGCCAGCAGTGAGCTCGGGTTCGGGGTCAATGAGCAGTTCTTC
CASSELGFGVNEQFF
>NA|TRBV29-1|NA|TRBJ2-1
TGCAGCGTGGGGGGTACTGAGCAGTTCTTC
CSVGGTEQFF
>NA|TRBV12-3/TRBV12-4|NA|TRBJ2-3
TGTGCCAGCAGTTTGGGGGTATGGCCAGATACGCAGTATTTT
CASSLGVWPDTQYF
>TRBD2|TRBV20-1|NA|TRBJ2-1
TGCAGTGCTAGGGGGACTACCTACAATGAGCAGTTCTTC
CSARGTTYNEQFF
>NA|TRBV3-1|few|TRBJ1-4
TGTGCCAGCACCCTCATTGCAACTAATGAAAAACTGTTTTTT
CASTLIATNEKLFF
>TRBD2|TRBV28|NA|TRBJ2-1
TGTGCCAGCAGTACCGGGACTAGCAGTTCGAATGAGCAGTTCTTC
CASSTGTSSSNEQFF
>NA|TRBV29-1|many|TRBJ2-2
TGCAGCGTTTCGTACCGGGGCGCGACCGGGGAGCTGTTTTTT
CSVSYRGATGELFF
>NA|TRBV5-1|few|TRBJ1-2
TGCGCCAGCAGCTTCGGCAGGGACCTACCTAACTATGGCTACACCTTC
CASSFGRDLPNYGYTF